The 18 T cell receptor beta chains below come from one sample, sequenced in a study of CD8 T cells in Susac syndrome. Reverse transcription of roughly 0.5 to 1 ug RNA was carried out with random hexamers. TCRdb re-called the immunoSEQ multiplex PCR reads through MiXCR, storing one row per CDR3 protein. The sample yields about 190,000 distinct CDR3 sequences, around 95% seen once. Sequenced input: CD4+ T cells from PBMCs. The receptors derive from a human donor with Susac syndrome.

The V call is TRBV7-8, the J call TRBJ1-6; no definite D call. CDR1 SGHVS and CDR2 FQNEAQ come from the germline V gene. The germline V and J ends were trimmed by 1 base and 7 bases, with 14 bases remaining between them. The length of the CDR3 is 16 residues. For the CDR3, the DNA is TGTGCCAGCAGCTTAGGGGAGGACTTTGCCAATTCACCCCTCCACTTT. This translates into CASSLGEDFANSPLHF.

This rearrangement joins TRBV9 to TRBJ1-5, with D possibly matching TRBD1 (6 bases). The germline gives CDR1 SGDLS, CDR2 YYNGEE. Trimming cost V 3 bases and J 5 bases, with 12 bases left between them. This CDR3 is built from 14 residues. In DNA form, the CDR3 reads TGTGCCAGCAGCGCAGGACAGAGAGATCAGCCCCAGCATTTT. Amino acid sequence: CASSAGQRDQPQHF.

V is TRBV6-5 and J is TRBJ1-2, with 8 bases fitting TRBD1. The CDR3 sequence is 14 residues long. Unmatched junction bases numbered 5, after V lost 4 bases and J lost 4 bases. The germline V gene has CDR1 MNHEY and CDR2 SVGAGI. The CDR3 sequence: CASSWDRFPYGYTF. Here the CDR3 DNA reads TGTGCCAGCAGTTGGGACAGGTTCCCCTATGGCTACACCTTC.

The chain is built from TRBV9 and TRBJ1-2; D gene uncertain. CDR1 is SGDLS, CDR2 YYNGEE, per germline. The CDR3 sequence is 15 residues long. Trimming took 0 bases from V and 8 from J, leaving 17 bases between them. CDR3: CASSVAGRKTGGYTF. The CDR3 region has the DNA TGTGCCAGCAGCGTAGCGGGCAGAAAAACTGGCGGCTACACCTTC.

This chain links TRBV5-1 with TRBJ2-1; tentatively, D is TRBD1 or TRBD2 (6 bases each). The CDR3 sequence is 15 residues long. The germline V and J ends were trimmed by 3 bases and 6 bases, with 16 bases remaining between them. Germline V gene lookup returns CDR1 SGHRS and CDR2 YFSETQ. This CDR3 reads CASSWVGGAGNEQFF. CDR3 DNA: TGCGCCAGCAGCTGGGTGGGGGGCGCTGGCAATGAGCAGTTCTTC.

The rearrangement joins TRBV3-1 to TRBJ2-3, with D perhaps given as TRBD1 or TRBD2 (6 bases each). Germline V gene lookup returns CDR1 LGHDT and CDR2 YNNKEL (reference sequence). The CDR3 runs 15 residues. V was clipped by 2 bases and J by 6 bases, with 15 bases between them. The chain's CDR3 is CASSQSGAIRDTQYF. CDR3 coding DNA: TGTGCCAGCAGCCAATCGGGGGCAATTAGGGATACGCAGTATTTT.

The CDR3 DNA follows: TGTGCCAGCAGAAATGGCAGACAGCCCCAGCATTTT. Its translation is CASRNGRQPQHF. The chain carries TRBV28 and TRBJ1-5; D gene ambiguous. Trimming removed 6 bases from V and 7 bases from J, with 10 bases in between. Germline CDR1 MDHEN, CDR2 SYDVKM. The CDR3 contains 12 residues.

This chain links TRBV7-2 with TRBJ2-1; 11 bases align to TRBD2. The length of the CDR3 is 14 residues. Germline CDR1 is SGHTA and CDR2 is FQGNSA. The trim removed 6 bases at V and 4 bases at J, leaving 2 bases unmatched. The CDR3 loop reads CASRLAGAYNEQFF. For the CDR3, the DNA is TGTGCCAGCAGACTAGCGGGGGCTTACAATGAGCAGTTCTTC.

The chain uses TRBV30 and TRBJ1-6; no clear D. The V gene lost 3 bases and the J gene lost 7 bases, with 19 bases spanning the gap. This CDR3 spans 16 amino acids. Germline V gene lookup returns CDR1 GTSNPN and CDR2 SVGIG (reference sequence). CDR3 residues: CAWSLSLRDPNSPLHF. In DNA form, the CDR3 reads TGTGCCTGGAGCCTCTCCCTCCGAGATCCAAATTCACCCCTCCACTTT.

V is TRBV25-1 and J is TRBJ2-4; TRBD2 is a possible D gene (5 bases). The CDR3 runs to 13 residues. From germline, CDR1 is MGHDK and CDR2 SYGVNS. Trimming took off 4 bases at V and 8 bases at J, with 12 bases between the two ends. The CDR3 coding sequence is TGTGCCAGCAGTGGGTCGGGGAAGGACATTCAGTACTTC. This encodes CASSGSGKDIQYF.

This chain links TRBV7-3 with TRBJ2-2, with TRBD2 as a possible D gene (6 bases). V dropped 4 bases and J dropped 1 base, with 13 bases sitting between them. The CDR3 totals 16 residues. Looked up from germline, CDR1 is SGHTA and CDR2 is FQGTGA. The CDR3 reads CASSSAGTQNTGELFF. In DNA form, the CDR3 reads TGTGCCAGCAGCTCCGCGGGGACTCAGAACACCGGGGAGCTGTTTTTT. Using reference TRBV7-3 and TRBJ2-2 for the parts outside the CDR3, the full variable domain is GAGVSQTPSNKVTEKGKYVELRCDPISGHTALYWYRQSLGQGPEFLIYFQGTGAADDSGLPNDRFFAVRPEGSVSTLKIQRTERGDSAVYLCASSSAGTQNTGELFFGEGSRLTVL.

The chain carries TRBV7-2 and TRBJ2-7, with 9 bases identical to TRBD1. The CDR3 spans 14 residues. CDR1 is SGHTA and CDR2 is FQGNSA in the germline V gene. With V trimmed by 5 bases and J by 2 bases, 4 bases remained unmatched. CDR3 region: CASSKDRGPYEQYF. CDR3 coding DNA: TGTGCCAGCAGCAAGGACAGGGGTCCCTACGAGCAGTACTTC.

V and J are TRBV20-1 and TRBJ2-1; D is possibly TRBD1 or TRBD2 (5 bases each). Germline V lookup: CDR1 DFQATT, CDR2 SNEGSKA (reference sequence). This CDR3 spans 12 amino acids. V was pared by 6 bases and J by 6 bases, with 12 bases between. DNA for the CDR3: TGCAGTGCCGGGGCGTTGGGCAATGAGCAGTTCTTC. Encoded protein: CSAGALGNEQFF.

This chain connects TRBV14 to TRBJ2-3; 13 nucleotides line up with TRBD2. Germline V lookup: CDR1 SGHDN, CDR2 FVKESK. J lost 9 bases, V lost 1 base, and 7 bases had no gene match. The CDR3 extends over 16 amino acids. This CDR3 is CASSQARLAGGPTQYF. The DNA for the CDR3 is TGTGCCAGCAGCCAAGCTAGACTAGCGGGGGGCCCAACGCAGTATTTT.

V gene TRBV7-2 combines with J gene TRBJ2-1, with D perhaps given as TRBD1 or TRBD2 (5 bases each). V lost 2 bases and J lost 2, with 10 bases in between. This CDR3 has 15 amino acids. The germline CDR1 and CDR2 sequences are SGHTA and FQGNSA. CDR3 region: CASSLQRGPYNEQFF. The CDR3 DNA sequence: TGTGCCAGCAGCTTACAACGGGGCCCCTACAATGAGCAGTTCTTC.

The CDR3 coding sequence is TGTGCCAGCAGCCAAGAGACGGTGTGGGGCAATGAGCAGTTCTTC. Translated, it gives CASSQETVWGNEQFF. The rearrangement joins TRBV4-2 to TRBJ2-1; no clear D. With 0 bases removed from V and 6 bases from J, the gap between germline ends came to 12 bases. Per germline, CDR1 LGHNA and CDR2 YNFKEQ. The CDR3 extends over 15 amino acids.

The rearrangement joins TRBV20-1 to TRBJ1-1; no definite D call. CDR3 size: 12 residues. Germline V gives CDR1 DFQATT, CDR2 SNEGSKA (reference sequence). Trimming took 3 bases from V and 0 from J, leaving 5 bases between them. CDR3 sequence: CSARSVNTEAFF. CDR3 nucleotide sequence: TGCAGTGCTAGGTCGGTGAACACTGAAGCTTTCTTT.

V is TRBV11-2 and J is TRBJ1-2; 10 nucleotides line up with TRBD1. V lost 1 base, J lost 4 bases, and 9 bases stayed unmatched. The CDR3 totals 17 residues. Germline V gene data show CDR1 as SGHAT and CDR2 as FQNNGV. In DNA, the CDR3 is TGTGCCAGCAGCTTAGTGGGAGGACAGGGGGTGAGCTATGGCTACACCTTC. Encoded protein: CASSLVGGQGVSYGYTF.